Below are 20 T cell receptor beta chains sequenced from a single sample in a study of identical twins. TCRdb reprocessed the 5' RACE reads via MiXCR and lists one record per CDR3 protein. The repertoire holds around 470,000 distinct CDR3 sequences, with approximately 15% as singletons. A further study also used this sample, focusing on yellow fever vaccine responses in identical twins.

The sample was CD4+ T cells sorted from blood. These receptors were collected from a woman under 30 in good health.

The chain joins TRBV6-5 to TRBJ2-3, with 10 bases that match TRBD1. The CDR3 is 16 residues long. Germline V gene sequence: CDR1 MNHEY, CDR2 SVGAGI. The J segment lost 6 bases and the V segment lost 1 base, leaving 7 bases of the junction unmatched. The CDR3 protein is CASSYYVTGGEDTQYF. The CDR3 coding sequence is TGTGCCAGCAGTTACTATGTGACAGGGGGCGAGGATACGCAGTATTTT.

A few counts support this clonotype. One end of the junction is discordant with germline, which a read error may explain. This chain joins TRBV6-1 and TRBJ2-5; D uncertain. Germline loops: CDR1 MNHNS, CDR2 SASEGT. The length of the CDR3 is 13 residues. Here the CDR3 reads CASSLVAQGTQYF. CDR3 sequence (DNA): TGTGCCAGCAGCCTCGTAGCCCAAGGGACCCAGTACTTC.

This clonotype was counted between two and nine times. The chain joins TRBV24-1 to TRBJ2-1; TRBD1 matches at 9 bases. Germline V gene data show CDR1 as KGHDR and CDR2 as SFDVKD. The ends lost 5 bases at V and 7 bases at J; junction bases unmatched: 5. The CDR3 totals 14 residues. The CDR3 sequence is CATSAGQGWNEQFF. CDR3 in DNA: TGTGCCACCAGTGCGGGACAGGGTTGGAATGAGCAGTTCTTC.

This clonotype was found many times. V usage is TRBV18 and J usage is TRBJ2-5; D not certain. Trimming removed 3 bases at V and 5 bases at J, with 13 bases between. Per germline, CDR1 KGHSH and CDR2 LQKENI. This CDR3 has 14 residues. This CDR3 reads CASSPSLSWETQYF. The CDR3, as DNA: TGTGCCAGCTCACCGTCCCTTTCTTGGGAGACCCAGTACTTC.

The chain uses TRBV5-5 and TRBJ2-1; no clear D. With 0 bases removed from V and 5 bases from J, the gap between germline ends came to 15 bases. Germline assignment: CDR1 SGHKS and CDR2 YYEKEE (reference sequence). The CDR3 length is 16 residues. CDR3 residues: CASSLVGTLFDNEQFF. The CDR3 region has the DNA TGTGCCAGCAGCTTGGTGGGAACCCTCTTTGACAATGAGCAGTTCTTC.

The table lists this clonotype with a count of one. The junction shows a germline mismatch at one end, possibly a read error. The chain's CDR3 is CDSSGQTNTEAFF. CDR3 nucleotides: TGCGACAGCAGCGGGCAGACGAACACTGAAGCTTTCTTT. V is TRBV5-1 and J is TRBJ1-1; no clear D. This CDR3 has 13 amino acids. Germline V gives CDR1 SGHRS, CDR2 YFSETQ.

The chain uses TRBV6-1 and TRBJ2-3, with 10 positions matching TRBD2. The CDR3 totals 18 residues. Germline V gives CDR1 MNHNS, CDR2 SASEGT. V lost 6 bases, J lost 1 base, and 13 bases stayed unmatched. The CDR3 protein is CASSEYPPLAGRTDTQYF. The CDR3 nucleotides read TGTGCCAGCAGCGAATATCCTCCACTAGCGGGACGCACAGATACGCAGTATTTT.

The chain employs TRBV5-1 and TRBJ2-2; D could derive from TRBD1 or TRBD2 (5 bases each). CDR3 length: 15 residues. Trimming stripped 1 base from V and 5 bases from J, with 12 bases between. In germline, CDR1 is SGHRS, CDR2 YFSETQ. CDR3: CASSLTGTATGELFF. The CDR3, as DNA: TGCGCCAGCAGCTTGACGGGGACGGCAACCGGGGAGCTGTTTTTT.

This clonotype has just a few counts. The chain carries TRBV19 and TRBJ2-7; perhaps TRBD2 as D (5 bases). In germline, CDR1 is LNHDA, CDR2 SQIVND (reference sequence). There are 12 residues in the CDR3. The germline V and J ends were trimmed by 5 bases and 6 bases, with 11 bases remaining between them. Written as DNA, the CDR3 is TGTGCCAGTAGTCCTGGACTGGGCGAGCAGTACTTC. This encodes CASSPGLGEQYF.

This clonotype was recorded a few times. V usage is TRBV4-1 and J usage is TRBJ2-7, with TRBD2 identical over 14 bases. Germline V gene data show CDR1 as MGHRA and CDR2 as YSYEKL. CDR3 length equals 19 residues. V gave up 3 bases and J gave up 1 base; unmatched junction bases: 11. CDR3 loop: CASSHPGLAGVGTSYEQYF. In nucleotides, the CDR3 is TGCGCCAGCAGCCATCCGGGACTAGCGGGAGTAGGGACGTCCTACGAGCAGTACTTC.

This clonotype was seen many times. V usage is TRBV6-6 and J usage is TRBJ2-1; D is unclear. Trimming pared 5 bases from V and 6 bases from J, leaving 8 bases between. This CDR3 region has 12 residues. In germline, CDR1 is MNHNY, CDR2 SVGAGI (reference sequence). The CDR3 sequence is CASSSFGNEQFF. CDR3 nucleotide sequence: TGTGCCAGCAGTAGCTTCGGCAATGAGCAGTTCTTC.

The chain has TRBV3-1 and TRBJ2-3; D not certain. This CDR3 is 14 amino acids long. V was cut by 1 base and J by 4 bases, with 9 bases left in between. In germline, CDR1 is LGHDT, CDR2 YNNKEL (reference sequence). For the CDR3, the DNA is TGTGCCAGCAGCCAAGTTGGGATCGCAGATACGCAGTATTTT. It is translated as CASSQVGIADTQYF.

V usage is TRBV4-2 and J usage is TRBJ1-6; D possibly corresponds to TRBD1 (6 bases). This CDR3 has 16 residues. The ends were cut back, 1 base at V and 5 bases at J, with 12 bases in the middle. Germline V gives CDR1 LGHNA, CDR2 YNFKEQ. CDR3 sequence reads: CASSQVWAGDNSPLHF. For the CDR3, the DNA is TGTGCCAGCAGCCAAGTCTGGGCAGGGGATAATTCACCCCTCCACTTT.

Only a few counts were recorded for this clonotype. This sequence joins TRBV6-5 and TRBJ2-5, with D hard to call. The CDR3 length is 14 residues. CDR1 is MNHEY, CDR2 SVGAGI, per germline. Trimming pared 4 bases from V and 5 bases from J, leaving 14 bases between. The CDR3 loop reads CASSSLYLGETQYF. As DNA, the CDR3 is TGTGCCAGCAGTTCTCTTTACTTAGGCGAGACCCAGTACTTC.

This clonotype was detected ten times or more. This chain uses TRBV5-6 with TRBJ2-4; tentative D call: TRBD2 (7 bases). Trimming cost V 4 bases and J 6 bases, with 17 bases left between them. CDR3 length: 15 residues. The germline V gene has CDR1 SGHDT and CDR2 YYEEEE. The CDR3, as DNA: TGTGCCAGCAGCCTCGCGGGGGCTGCGGGAAACATTCAGTACTTC. It translates to CASSLAGAAGNIQYF. Combining the CDR3 with reference TRBV5-6 and TRBJ2-4 gives the whole variable domain DAGVTQSPTHLIKTRGQQVTLRCSPKSGHDTVSWYQQALGQGPQFIFQYYEEEERQRGNFPDRFSGHQFPNYSSELNVNALLLGDSALYLCASSLAGAAGNIQYFGAGTRLSVL.

The chain recombines TRBV28 with TRBJ2-1; unclear D gene. Deletions cut 10 bases from V and 1 base from J, with 17 bases between. The CDR3 covers 15 residues. Germline V gene sequence: CDR1 MDHEN, CDR2 SYDVKM. In DNA, the CDR3 is TGTGCCATCGTAAGGTCAGGATCTTCCTACAATGAGCAGTTCTTC. Its translation: CAIVRSGSSYNEQFF.

The V gene is TRBV6-1, the J gene TRBJ2-2; TRBD1 matches at 7 bases. The CDR3 loop spans 14 amino acids. J gave up 6 bases and V 6 bases, and 7 bases lay outside the gene matches. Germline CDR1 MNHNS, CDR2 SASEGT. The CDR3 bases are TGTGCCAGCAGCCCCCAGGGGGACCCCGGGGAGCTGTTTTTT. Translation gives CASSPQGDPGELFF.

This chain joins TRBV11-2 and TRBJ2-1; D gene ambiguous. This CDR3 is 11 amino acids long. V lost 4 bases, J lost 10 bases, and 8 bases lay in between. Per germline, CDR1 SGHAT and CDR2 FQNNGV. CDR3 region: CASSSLFEQFF. DNA of the CDR3: TGTGCCAGCAGCTCCTTATTCGAGCAGTTCTTC.

There are a few counts of this clonotype. The V gene is TRBV6-2 or TRBV6-3, the J gene TRBJ2-7; 8 positions match TRBD2. The CDR3 totals 15 residues. V shed 5 bases and J 0 bases; nucleotides not matched to a gene: 6. The V gene's germline CDR1 is MNHEY and CDR2 SVGEGT. The CDR3 region has the DNA TGTGCCAGCAGTGGTGGACTAGCAGGCTCCTACGAGCAGTACTTC. Its translation: CASSGGLAGSYEQYF.

This clonotype was seen many times. CDR3 bases: TGTGCCAGCAGCCTCCGGGACAGGGGAACAGATACGCAGTATTTT. Its protein is CASSLRDRGTDTQYF. This sequence joins TRBV3-1 and TRBJ2-3; 10 bases agree with TRBD1. The CDR3 has 15 residues. The J segment lost 3 bases and the V segment lost 4 bases, leaving 4 bases of the junction unmatched. Germline V lookup: CDR1 LGHDT, CDR2 YNNKEL (reference sequence).